This note documents a single T cell receptor beta chain sequence. Its antigen is not known. 13 Jbeta primers and 60 Vbeta primers were used for the PCR. The data were produced by immunoSEQ multiplex PCR, yet TCRdb's version contains in-frame clones alone and is incomplete. This sample has some 76,000 clones, with less than 80% found just once. The CDR3 extends over 15 amino acids. V was shortened by 0 bases and J by 4 bases, with 13 bases between the two germline ends. Germline assignment: CDR1 SGHRS and CDR2 YFSETQ. The data originate from a study of cytomegalovirus exposure and HLA in healthy donors. Study-level points and caveats: Roughly even sequencing depth across donors was the assumption behind the presence/absence analyses. Evidence from a later analysis indicated that most CMV-associated TCR beta chains looked HLA-restricted.

The origin of this receptor is a woman between 40 and 55 years old in good health and CMV-seropositive. Sequencing used PBMCs. The chain uses TRBV5-1 and TRBJ2-5; D is undetermined. CDR3 bases: TGCGCCAGCAGCTTGGTTTCGACTGCTGGAGAGACCCAGTACTTC. The encoded protein is CASSLVSTAGETQYF.